A selection of T cell receptor beta chains follows, all from one sample in a study of Ad26.COV2.S vaccination and SARS-CoV-2 variants. The repertoire was sequenced with immunoSEQ multiplex PCR; TCRdb's copy has only in-frame clones and lacks some. The table has about 440,000 clones, about 92% seen once. The sample in question was peripheral blood, obtained in a trial of Ad26.COV2.S vaccine versus placebo. These receptors were collected from a person between 18 and 65 years old who received the Ad26.COV2.S COVID-19 vaccine or a placebo. CDR3s include the opening cysteine and the closing phenylalanine or tryptophan. A D gene is named only where the DNA matches it firmly. Clone size is stated in some rows and not others, as once, few, many or a class when expanded.

v_call	clone_size	d_call	j_call	cdr3_aa	cdr3_nt
TRBV19	.	TRBD1	TRBJ2-5	CASSAGQGAGETQYF	TGTGCCAGTAGTGCGGGACAGGGGGCAGGGGAGACCCAGTACTTC
TRBV15	.	TRBD1	TRBJ1-2	CATSRGGQGTSYGYTF	TGTGCCACCAGCAGGGGCGGACAGGGAACGTCCTATGGCTACACCTTC
TRBV4-2	.	.	TRBJ2-7	CASSQASDSRISYEQYF	TGTGCCAGCAGCCAAGCTTCCGATAGCCGAATCTCCTACGAGCAGTACTTC
TRBV29-1	.	.	TRBJ2-7	CSVVGVGEQYF	TGCAGCGTTGTAGGGGTCGGGGAGCAGTACTTC
TRBV28	.	.	TRBJ2-1	CASTEDRNSINEQFF	TGTGCCAGCACCGAGGACCGAAACTCTATCAATGAGCAGTTCTTC
TRBV11-2	.	.	TRBJ2-2	CASSWRWGEFTGELFF	TGTGCCAGCAGCTGGAGGTGGGGGGAATTTACCGGGGAGCTGTTTTTT
TRBV5-4	.	TRBD1	TRBJ1-1	CASSLRQGITDLGTEAFF	TGTGCCAGCAGCCTCCGACAGGGAATAACGGACTTGGGCACTGAAGCTTTCTTT
TRBV6-1	.	TRBD2	TRBJ2-1	CASSAPAGGYYNEQFF	TGTGCCAGCAGTGCGCCAGCGGGAGGGTATTACAATGAGCAGTTCTTC
TRBV5-1	once	.	TRBJ2-3	CASSLGGDTQYF	TGCGCCAGCAGCTTGGGAGGAGATACGCAGTATTTT
TRBV2	.	TRBD1	TRBJ1-1	CASSVQGINTEAFF	TGTGCCAGCAGTGTACAGGGGATAAACACTGAAGCTTTCTTT
TRBV29-1	.	.	TRBJ2-5	CSYHGVGGETQYF	TGCAGCTACCATGGGGTTGGGGGGGAGACCCAGTACTTC
TRBV28	few	TRBD1	TRBJ2-7	CASSPGTGYEQYF	TGTGCCAGCAGTCCGGGGACAGGCTACGAGCAGTACTTC